The next 18 T cell receptor beta chains were all read from a single sample in a study of cytomegalovirus exposure and HLA in healthy donors. The PCR contained 60 Vbeta and 13 Jbeta primers. Only in-frame clones appear in the TCRdb table, and some are missing; sequencing was by immunoSEQ multiplex PCR. The table lists about 180,000 clones, around 81% of them singletons. Material for sequencing was PBMCs. These receptors came from a woman aged 18-30 years in good health and CMV-seropositive.

The chain has TRBV21-1 and TRBJ2-3; TRBD1, the D gene given by the table, was not confirmed from the DNA. TRBV21-1 is noted as a pseudogene. The CDR3 extends over 15 amino acids. The CDR3 coding sequence is TGTGCCAGCCCGGTCCCGGGACAGGGAACAGATACGCAGTATTTT. It translates to CASPVPGQGTDTQYF.

This rearrangement joins TRBV18 to TRBJ1-3; possibly TRBD1 for D (5 bases). CDR1 KGHSH and CDR2 LQKENI come from the germline V gene. This CDR3 contains 16 residues. V dropped 1 base and J dropped 4 bases, with 14 bases sitting between them. The CDR3 loop is CASSPQSTAFGNTIYF. CDR3 nucleotides: TGTGCCAGCTCACCACAATCGACAGCGTTCGGAAACACCATATATTTT.

The chain recombines TRBV11-2 with TRBJ2-4; D might be TRBD2 (5 bases). CDR1 SGHAT and CDR2 FQNNGV come from the germline V gene. The CDR3 has 17 residues. V lost 0 bases, J lost 0 bases, and 12 bases lay in between. The CDR3 sequence: CASSLDTGWKAKNIQYF. The CDR3 coding sequence is TGTGCCAGCAGCTTAGATACGGGGTGGAAAGCCAAAAACATTCAGTACTTC.

V usage is TRBV6-6 and J usage is TRBJ1-1; TRBD1 aligns across 8 bases. J gave up 4 bases and V 7 bases, and 5 bases lay outside the gene matches. The CDR3 spans 13 residues. The germline CDR1 and CDR2 sequences are MNHNY and SVGAGI (reference sequence). DNA of the CDR3: TGTGCCAGCACCGTACAGGGGGGCACTGAAGCTTTCTTT. As protein: CASTVQGGTEAFF.

This rearrangement joins TRBV6-4 to TRBJ2-5, with D maybe TRBD2 (7 bases). Germline assignment: CDR1 MRHNA and CDR2 SNTAGT. The germline V and J ends were trimmed by 2 bases and 2 bases, with 12 bases remaining between them. CDR3 length equals 15 residues. DNA of the CDR3: TGTGCCAGCAGTGACGGCGGGGGCGGGCAAGAGACCCAGTACTTC. Amino acids: CASSDGGGGQETQYF.

Remarks on this clone: Other DNA sequences from this sample encode an identical CDR3 as well. V usage is TRBV6-4 and J usage is TRBJ1-1; D possibly corresponds to TRBD1 (5 bases). This CDR3 is built from 13 residues. Trimming left V 2 bases short and J 4 bases short, with 8 bases between. CDR1 and CDR2 (germline): MRHNA, SNTAGT. CDR3 residues: CASSDRGGTEAFF. Here the CDR3 DNA reads TGTGCCAGCAGTGACAGGGGAGGCACTGAAGCTTTCTTT.

This chain uses TRBV14 with TRBJ2-1, with 9 positions matching TRBD2. V lost 1 base to trimming and J lost 5 bases; unmatched junction nucleotides: 6. CDR1 is SGHDN, CDR2 FVKESK, per germline. The CDR3 has 16 amino acids. CDR3 nucleotide sequence: TGTGCCAGCAGCCAAGGTGCGAGCGGGGGGCACAATGAGCAGTTCTTC. Residues: CASSQGASGGHNEQFF.

This clone was detected a few times. The chain carries TRBV6-5 and TRBJ1-1, with D unclear. V was clipped by 5 bases and J by 0 bases, with 7 bases between them. Germline assignment: CDR1 MNHEY and CDR2 SVGAGI. The CDR3 is 13 amino acids. The CDR3 nucleotides read TGTGCCAGCAGTCCAAACATGAACACTGAAGCTTTCTTT. It translates to CASSPNMNTEAFF.

V is TRBV7-9 and J is TRBJ2-3, with TRBD2 identical over 8 bases. The CDR3 runs to 17 residues. CDR1 and CDR2 (germline): SEHNR, FQNEAQ (reference sequence). J was trimmed by 2 bases and V by 1 base; bases with no gene match: 8. The CDR3: CASSLGVGLGDTDTQYF. Written as DNA, the CDR3 is TGTGCCAGCAGCTTAGGGGTGGGACTAGGAGACACAGATACGCAGTATTTT. Full variable domain (missing parts from reference TRBV7-9 and TRBJ2-3): DTGVSQNPRHKITKRGQNVTFRCDPISEHNRLYWYRQTLGQGPEFLTYFQNEAQLEKSRLLSDRFSAERPKGSFSTLEIQRTEQGDSAMYLCASSLGVGLGDTDTQYFGPGTRLTVL.

This clone was detected once. The V and J genes are TRBV28 and TRBJ2-5; TRBD2 matches 11 bases. CDR1 is MDHEN, CDR2 SYDVKM, per germline. This CDR3 comprises 17 residues. With V trimmed by 0 bases and J by 0 bases, 3 bases remained unmatched. The CDR3 spells CASSLWSSGGDQETQYF. The CDR3 bases are TGTGCCAGCAGTTTATGGAGTAGCGGGGGGGACCAAGAGACCCAGTACTTC. Supplemented by reference TRBV28 and TRBJ2-5, the full variable domain reads DVKVTQSSRYLVKRTGEKVFLECVQDMDHENMFWYRQDPGLGLRLIYFSYDVKMKEKGDIPEGYSVSREKKERFSLILESASTNQTSMYLCASSLWSSGGDQETQYFGPGTRLLVL.

The rearrangement joins TRBV13 to TRBJ1-1; TRBD1 might be the D (5 bases). Looked up from germline, CDR1 is PRHDT and CDR2 is FYEKMQ (reference sequence). The CDR3 sequence is 15 residues long. The ends were cut back, 3 bases at V and 3 bases at J, with 14 bases in the middle. The DNA for the CDR3 is TGTGCCAGCAGCTTGGGCAGGGTTATGGACACTGAAGCTTTCTTT. Its translation: CASSLGRVMDTEAFF.

CDR3 region: CASSNLDEQYF. Written as DNA, the CDR3 is TGCGCCAGCAGCAACTTAGACGAGCAGTACTTC. This sequence joins TRBV4-1 and TRBJ2-7, with unresolved D. This CDR3 has 11 residues. Looked up from germline, CDR1 is MGHRA and CDR2 is YSYEKL. V lost 5 bases to trimming and J lost 5 bases, with 7 bases between them.

This sequence joins TRBV7-9 and TRBJ2-5, with 8 bases that match TRBD1. The CDR3 contains 14 residues. Germline-derived CDR1 and CDR2 are SEHNR and FQNEAQ (reference sequence). Germline trimming cut 5 bases from V and 5 bases from J; bases unmatched to any gene: 7. CDR3 region: CASSADRERETQYF. The CDR3 nucleotides read TGTGCCAGCAGCGCGGACAGGGAAAGGGAGACCCAGTACTTC.

The rearrangement uses TRBV29-1 and TRBJ2-1; TRBD2 matches 9 bases. CDR1 and CDR2 (germline): SQVTM, ANQGSEA. CDR3 size: 14 residues. With 7 bases clipped from V and 7 bases from J, the junction kept 11 bases outside the gene matches. CDR3 nucleotides: TGCAGCGCAGTTCTCAGCGGGGGGTCTAATGAGCAGTTCTTC. This gives the protein CSAVLSGGSNEQFF.

With respect to this clone: Its ends do not fully match the called genes, so a read error is possible. The rearrangement links TRBV7-3 to TRBJ2-7, with 10 bases that match TRBD2. CDR1 is SGHTA and CDR2 is FQGTGA in the germline V gene. CDR3 length: 16 amino acids. The CDR3 DNA reads TGTGCCAGCAGCTTAGACGGTACTAGCGGGGCCTACGGGCAGTACTTC. It encodes CASSLDGTSGAYGQYF.

The chain couples TRBV19 to TRBJ2-7; 8 nucleotides match TRBD2. Germline assignment: CDR1 LNHDA and CDR2 SQIVND (reference sequence). J was trimmed by 2 bases and V by 9 bases; bases with no gene match: 9. The CDR3 has 14 residues. CDR3 region: CASQAGVGPYEQYF. CDR3 in DNA: TGTGCCAGCCAAGCGGGGGTCGGGCCCTACGAGCAGTACTTC.

This sequence joins TRBV29-1 and TRBJ2-3; 13 bases align to TRBD2. The junction had 5 bases not matched to a gene; V was cut back by 7 bases and J by 4 bases. This CDR3 comprises 14 residues. From germline, CDR1 is SQVTM and CDR2 ANQGSEA. The CDR3 DNA reads as TGCAGCGCCGGACTAGCGGGGGTCGCAGATACGCAGTATTTT. Translated, it gives CSAGLAGVADTQYF.

The chain recombines TRBV5-6 with TRBJ2-1; TRBD1 aligns across 10 bases. Losses at the gene ends were 4 bases for V and 9 bases for J; bases not matched to a gene: 10. The CDR3 consists of 15 residues. Germline CDR1 and CDR2: SGHDT and YYEEEE. The DNA for the CDR3 is TGTGCCAGCAGCATTAGACAGGGGGCCCCGCCTGAGCAGTTCTTC. It yields the protein CASSIRQGAPPEQFF. Full variable domain (missing parts from reference TRBV5-6 and TRBJ2-1): DAGVTQSPTHLIKTRGQQVTLRCSPKSGHDTVSWYQQALGQGPQFIFQYYEEEERQRGNFPDRFSGHQFPNYSSELNVNALLLGDSALYLCASSIRQGAPPEQFFGPGTRLTVL.